This T cell receptor (beta chain) was found in a study of PD-L1 blockade in urothelial cancer. Turning to the study itself: Median T cell yield from blood was over 130,000. Study-wide points: Clonality of blood TCR below the median before treatment predicted better survival. Larger 3-week expansion of tumor-associated blood clones was seen in durable-benefit patients.

Worth noting for this clone: The antigen remains undetermined.

CDR1 SNHLY and CDR2 FYNNEI come from the germline V gene. The CDR3 sequence is 15 residues long. V lost 3 bases to trimming and J lost 5 bases; unmatched junction nucleotides: 9. Only in-frame clones appear in the TCRdb table, and some are missing; sequencing was by immunoSEQ multiplex PCR. The table records roughly 84,000 clones, 82% of them present only once. This clonotype was obtained from a man in his 70s with urothelial cancer. The V call is TRBV2, the J call TRBJ2-7; 8 positions match TRBD1. The specimen comprised PBMCs, sampled around atezolizumab (anti-PD-L1) treatment. CDR3 sequence (DNA): TGTGCCAGCAGTGAGGCCCCATCAGGGGGCAACGAGCAGTACTTC. This encodes CASSEAPSGGNEQYF.